This T cell receptor beta chain originates from a study of T cell clonotyping in hematopoietic cell transplantation. Time point: recipient sample about 28 days before transplant, after cytoreduction. This clone showed up just once. Libraries were prepared by immunoSEQ multiplex PCR; TCRdb keeps only in-frame clonotypes and omits some of them. Counted here are roughly 46,000 clones, around 80% occurring once; the ten biggest clones make up roughly 5.5%. Trimming took off 0 bases at V and 1 base at J, with 7 bases between the two ends. There are 14 residues in the CDR3. Per the germline V gene, CDR1 is SGDLS and CDR2 is YYNGEE.

This TCR derives from a man aged 55 to 70 with myelodysplastic syndrome. Some clones in this sample may be carry-over from other donors' samples. The material was peripheral blood mononuclear cells, obtained before stem cell transplant. The rearrangement joins TRBV9 to TRBJ2-5; D is possibly TRBD1 (6 bases). This CDR3 reads CASSVGQAQETQYF. The CDR3 DNA reads as TGTGCCAGCAGCGTAGGACAGGCCCAAGAGACCCAGTACTTC.